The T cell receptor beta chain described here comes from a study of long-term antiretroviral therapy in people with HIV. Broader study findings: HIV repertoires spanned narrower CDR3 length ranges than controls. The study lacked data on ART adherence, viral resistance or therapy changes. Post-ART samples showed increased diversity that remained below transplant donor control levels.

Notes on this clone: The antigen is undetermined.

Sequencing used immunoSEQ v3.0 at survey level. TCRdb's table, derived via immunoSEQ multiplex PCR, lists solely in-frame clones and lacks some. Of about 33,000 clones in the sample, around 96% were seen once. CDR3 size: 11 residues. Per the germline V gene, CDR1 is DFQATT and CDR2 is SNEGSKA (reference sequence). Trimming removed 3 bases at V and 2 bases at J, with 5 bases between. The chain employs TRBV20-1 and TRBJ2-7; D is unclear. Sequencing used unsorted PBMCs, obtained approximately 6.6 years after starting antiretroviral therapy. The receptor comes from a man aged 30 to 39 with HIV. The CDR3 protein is CSARITYEQYF. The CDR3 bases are TGCAGTGCTAGGATCACCTACGAGCAGTACTTC.